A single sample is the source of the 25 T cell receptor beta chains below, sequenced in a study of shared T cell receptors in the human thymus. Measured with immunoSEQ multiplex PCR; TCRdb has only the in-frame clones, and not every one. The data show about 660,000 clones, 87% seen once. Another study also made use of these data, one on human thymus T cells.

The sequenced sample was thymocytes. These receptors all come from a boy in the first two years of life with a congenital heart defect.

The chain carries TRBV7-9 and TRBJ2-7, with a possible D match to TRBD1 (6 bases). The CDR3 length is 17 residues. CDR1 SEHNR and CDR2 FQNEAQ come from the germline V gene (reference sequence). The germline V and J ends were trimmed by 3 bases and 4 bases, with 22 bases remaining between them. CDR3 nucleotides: TGTGCCAGCAGCTTTGACCCAAGCAGCCCCAGGGGTTACGAGCAGTACTTC. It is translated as CASSFDPSSPRGYEQYF.

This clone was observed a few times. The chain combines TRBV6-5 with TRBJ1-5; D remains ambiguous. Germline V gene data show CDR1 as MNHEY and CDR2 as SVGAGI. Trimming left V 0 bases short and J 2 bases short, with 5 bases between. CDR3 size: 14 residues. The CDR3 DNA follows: TGTGCCAGCAGTTACTCTACAGGCAATCAGCCCCAGCATTTT. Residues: CASSYSTGNQPQHF.

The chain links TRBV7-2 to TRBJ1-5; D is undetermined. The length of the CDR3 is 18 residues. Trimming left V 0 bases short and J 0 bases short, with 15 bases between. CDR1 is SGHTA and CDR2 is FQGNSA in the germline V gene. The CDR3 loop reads CASSLAAPGTYSNQPQHF. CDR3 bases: TGTGCCAGCAGCTTAGCGGCCCCGGGTACCTATAGCAATCAGCCCCAGCATTTT. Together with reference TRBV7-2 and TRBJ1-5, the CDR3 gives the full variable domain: GAGVSQSPSNKVTEKGKDVELRCDPISGHTALYWYRQSLGQGLEFLIYFQGNSAPDKSGLPSDRFSAERTGGSVSTLTIQRTQQEDSAVYLCASSLAAPGTYSNQPQHFGDGTRLSIL.

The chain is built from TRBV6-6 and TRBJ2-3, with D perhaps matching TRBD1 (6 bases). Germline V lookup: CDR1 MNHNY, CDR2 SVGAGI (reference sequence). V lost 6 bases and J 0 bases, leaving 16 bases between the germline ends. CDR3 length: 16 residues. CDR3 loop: CASSPKGHLSTDTQYF. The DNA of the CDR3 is TGTGCCAGCAGCCCCAAGGGACACCTTAGCACAGATACGCAGTATTTT.

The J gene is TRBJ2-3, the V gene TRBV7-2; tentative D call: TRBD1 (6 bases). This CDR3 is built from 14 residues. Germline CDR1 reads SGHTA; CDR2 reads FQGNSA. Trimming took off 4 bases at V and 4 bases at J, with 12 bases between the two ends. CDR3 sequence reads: CASSSGQIADTQYF. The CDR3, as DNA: TGTGCCAGCAGCTCCGGACAGATCGCAGATACGCAGTATTTT.

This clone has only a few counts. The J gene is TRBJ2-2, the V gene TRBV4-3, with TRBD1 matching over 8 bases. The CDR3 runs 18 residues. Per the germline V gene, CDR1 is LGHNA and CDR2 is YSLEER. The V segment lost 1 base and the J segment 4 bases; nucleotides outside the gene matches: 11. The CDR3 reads CASSQARRDRLFTGELFF. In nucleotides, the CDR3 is TGCGCCAGCAGCCAAGCTAGGCGGGACAGGCTTTTCACCGGGGAGCTGTTTTTT.

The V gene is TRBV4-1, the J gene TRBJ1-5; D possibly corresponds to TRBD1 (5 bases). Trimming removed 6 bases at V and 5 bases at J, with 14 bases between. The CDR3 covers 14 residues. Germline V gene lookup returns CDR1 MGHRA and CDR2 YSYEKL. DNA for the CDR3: TGCGCCAGCAGTTCCAGGGCTGGTGATCAGCCCCAGCATTTT. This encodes CASSSRAGDQPQHF.

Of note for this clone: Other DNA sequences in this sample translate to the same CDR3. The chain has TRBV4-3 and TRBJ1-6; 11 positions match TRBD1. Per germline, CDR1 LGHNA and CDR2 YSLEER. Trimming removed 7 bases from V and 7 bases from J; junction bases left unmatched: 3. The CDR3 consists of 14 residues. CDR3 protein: CASKGQGDNSPLHF. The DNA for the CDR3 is TGCGCCAGCAAGGGACAGGGGGACAATTCACCCCTCCACTTT.

CDR3 nucleotides: TGTGCCAGCAGCCACCGGGATATTAACTATGGCTACACCTTC. Protein sequence: CASSHRDINYGYTF. This chain connects TRBV7-2 to TRBJ1-2; no clear D gene. V lost 5 bases to trimming and J lost 1 base, with 11 bases between them. Germline CDR1 SGHTA, CDR2 FQGNSA. The CDR3 spans 14 residues. Drawing the rest from reference TRBV7-2 and TRBJ1-2, the complete variable domain is GAGVSQSPSNKVTEKGKDVELRCDPISGHTALYWYRQSLGQGLEFLIYFQGNSAPDKSGLPSDRFSAERTGGSVSTLTIQRTQQEDSAVYLCASSHRDINYGYTFGSGTRLTVV.

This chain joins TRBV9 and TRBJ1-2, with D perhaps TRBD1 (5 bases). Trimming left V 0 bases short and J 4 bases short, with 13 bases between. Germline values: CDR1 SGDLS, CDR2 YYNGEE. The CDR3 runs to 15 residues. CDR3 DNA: TGTGCCAGCAGCGTAGGACAGAAGCATTCCTATGGCTACACCTTC. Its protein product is CASSVGQKHSYGYTF.

The CDR3 loop reads CASKPFDTYNEQFF. CDR3 coding DNA: TGTGCCAGCAAACCCTTTGACACATACAATGAGCAGTTCTTC. V gene TRBV14 combines with J gene TRBJ2-1, with D hard to call. The germline V and J ends were trimmed by 7 bases and 4 bases, with 14 bases remaining between them. This CDR3 is built from 14 residues. The V gene's germline CDR1 is SGHDN and CDR2 FVKESK.

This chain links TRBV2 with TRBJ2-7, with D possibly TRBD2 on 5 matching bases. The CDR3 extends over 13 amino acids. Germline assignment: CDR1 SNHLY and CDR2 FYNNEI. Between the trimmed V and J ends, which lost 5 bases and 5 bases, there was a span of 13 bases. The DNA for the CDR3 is TGTGCCAGCAGTCGACTTGGACTGGACGAGCAGTACTTC. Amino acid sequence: CASSRLGLDEQYF.

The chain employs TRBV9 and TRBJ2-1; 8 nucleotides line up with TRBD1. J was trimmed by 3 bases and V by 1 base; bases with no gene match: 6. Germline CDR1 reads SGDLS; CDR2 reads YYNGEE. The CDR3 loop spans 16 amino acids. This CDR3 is CASSVTPGTGYNEQFF. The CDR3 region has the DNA TGTGCCAGCAGCGTAACCCCCGGGACAGGCTACAATGAGCAGTTCTTC.

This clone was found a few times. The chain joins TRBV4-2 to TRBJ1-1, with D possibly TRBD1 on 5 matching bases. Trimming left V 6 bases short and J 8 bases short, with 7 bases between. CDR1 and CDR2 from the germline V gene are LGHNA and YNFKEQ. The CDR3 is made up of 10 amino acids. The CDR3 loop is CASRGGEAFF. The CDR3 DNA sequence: TGTGCCAGCAGGGGGGGGGAAGCTTTCTTT.

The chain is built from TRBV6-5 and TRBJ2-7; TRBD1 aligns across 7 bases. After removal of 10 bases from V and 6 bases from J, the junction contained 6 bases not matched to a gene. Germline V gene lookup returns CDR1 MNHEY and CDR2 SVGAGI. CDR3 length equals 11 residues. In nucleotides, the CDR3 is TGTGCCATCATACAGGGGTCCGAGCAGTACTTC. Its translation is CAIIQGSEQYF.

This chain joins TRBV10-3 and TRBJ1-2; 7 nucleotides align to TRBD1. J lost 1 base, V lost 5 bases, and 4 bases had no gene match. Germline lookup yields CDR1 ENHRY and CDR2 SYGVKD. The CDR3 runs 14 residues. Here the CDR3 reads CAISWGQHNYGYTF. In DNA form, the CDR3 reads TGTGCCATCAGTTGGGGACAGCATAACTATGGCTACACCTTC.

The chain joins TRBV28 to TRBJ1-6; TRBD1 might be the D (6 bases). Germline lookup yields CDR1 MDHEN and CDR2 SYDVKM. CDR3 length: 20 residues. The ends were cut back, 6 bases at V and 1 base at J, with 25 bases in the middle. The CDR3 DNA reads TGTGCCAGCAGGTCGCCGGGGGGGCTTCGTGAATGGTCCTATAATTCACCCCTCCACTTT. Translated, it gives CASRSPGGLREWSYNSPLHF.

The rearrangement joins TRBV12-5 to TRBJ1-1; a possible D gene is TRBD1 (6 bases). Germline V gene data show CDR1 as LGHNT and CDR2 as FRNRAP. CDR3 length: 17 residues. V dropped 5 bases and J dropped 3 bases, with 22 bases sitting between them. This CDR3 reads CASGRRDTRRWDTEAFF. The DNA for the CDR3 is TGTGCTAGTGGTCGTCGGGACACCCGACGTTGGGACACTGAAGCTTTCTTT.

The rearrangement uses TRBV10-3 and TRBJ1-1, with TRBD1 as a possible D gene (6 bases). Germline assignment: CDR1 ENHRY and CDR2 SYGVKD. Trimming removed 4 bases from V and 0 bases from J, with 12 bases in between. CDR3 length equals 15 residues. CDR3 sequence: CAISAKQGLNTEAFF. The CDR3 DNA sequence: TGTGCCATCAGTGCTAAACAGGGATTGAACACTGAAGCTTTCTTT.

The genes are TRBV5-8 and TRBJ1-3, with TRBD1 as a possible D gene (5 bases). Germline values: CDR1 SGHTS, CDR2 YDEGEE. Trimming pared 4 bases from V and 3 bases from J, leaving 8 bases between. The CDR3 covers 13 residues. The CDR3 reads CASSSDSGNTIYF. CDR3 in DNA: TGTGCCAGCAGCAGCGACAGTGGAAACACCATATATTTT.

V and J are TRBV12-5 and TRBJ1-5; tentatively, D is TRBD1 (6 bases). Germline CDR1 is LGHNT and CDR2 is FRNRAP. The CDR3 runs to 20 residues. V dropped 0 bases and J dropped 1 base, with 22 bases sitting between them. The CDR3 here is CASGLVTSPPGAVSNQPQHF. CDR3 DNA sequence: TGTGCTAGTGGTTTGGTAACCAGCCCACCAGGGGCAGTCAGCAATCAGCCCCAGCATTTT.

The CDR3, as DNA: TGTGCCAGCAGCTTGGCCGGGTTCCCTGGGGCCAACGTCCTGACTTTC. Translating gives CASSLAGFPGANVLTF. J is TRBJ2-6 and V is TRBV5-6; D uncertain. The CDR3 length is 16 residues. V was trimmed by 0 bases and J by 2 bases, leaving 9 bases between them. In germline, CDR1 is SGHDT, CDR2 YYEEEE.

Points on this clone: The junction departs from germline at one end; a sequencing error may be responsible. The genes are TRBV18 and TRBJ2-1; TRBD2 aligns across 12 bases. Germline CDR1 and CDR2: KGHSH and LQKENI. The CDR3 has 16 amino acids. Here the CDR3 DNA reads TGTGCCAGCTCACCCCTCCTTGGACTAGCGGGGCGGGGGGAGGTCTTC. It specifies CASSPLLGLAGRGEVF.

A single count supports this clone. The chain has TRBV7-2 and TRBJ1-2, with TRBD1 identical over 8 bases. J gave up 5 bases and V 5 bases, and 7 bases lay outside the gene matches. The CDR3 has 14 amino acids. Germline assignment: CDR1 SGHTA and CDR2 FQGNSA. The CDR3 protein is CASSGDRGGYGYTF. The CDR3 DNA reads TGTGCCAGCAGCGGTGACAGGGGAGGGTATGGCTACACCTTC. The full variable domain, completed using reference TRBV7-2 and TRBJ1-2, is GAGVSQSPSNKVTEKGKDVELRCDPISGHTALYWYRQSLGQGLEFLIYFQGNSAPDKSGLPSDRFSAERTGGSVSTLTIQRTQQEDSAVYLCASSGDRGGYGYTFGSGTRLTVV.

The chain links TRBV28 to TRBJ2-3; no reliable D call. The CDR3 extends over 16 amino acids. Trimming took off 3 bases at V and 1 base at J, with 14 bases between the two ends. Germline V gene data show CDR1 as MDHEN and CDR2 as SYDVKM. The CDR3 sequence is CASSFVRRGCTDTQYF. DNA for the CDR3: TGTGCCAGCAGTTTTGTGCGACGAGGATGCACAGATACGCAGTATTTT.